This record concerns one TCR beta chain sequence. Method: immunoSEQ multiplex PCR; TCRdb's copy keeps in-frame clones and lacks some. The sample shows some 80,000 clones, roughly nine tenths of them seen only once. Trimming took 2 bases from V and 4 from J; bases not matched to a gene: 6. Germline V CDR1 and CDR2: SEHNR, FQNEAQ (reference sequence). The CDR3 has 15 residues. This entry is derived from a study of OX40 agonist ivuxolimab in advanced cancers. This clonotype was sampled from an adult with an advanced solid tumor such as melanoma, head and neck, liver or kidney cancer. V and J are TRBV7-9 and TRBJ2-7, with 9 bases that match TRBD1. Sequenced here: CD4+ or CD8+ T cells sorted from blood, sampled in a trial of the OX40 agonist ivuxolimab. CDR3 bases: TGTGCCAGCAGCTTAAAGGGACAGGGAGGGTACGAGCAGTACTTC. Translating it yields CASSLKGQGGYEQYF. Full variable domain (missing parts from reference TRBV7-9 and TRBJ2-7): DTGVSQNPRHKITKRGQNVTFRCDPISEHNRLYWYRQTLGQGPEFLTYFQNEAQLEKSRLLSDRFSAERPKGSFSTLEIQRTEQGDSAMYLCASSLKGQGGYEQYFGPGTRLTVT.